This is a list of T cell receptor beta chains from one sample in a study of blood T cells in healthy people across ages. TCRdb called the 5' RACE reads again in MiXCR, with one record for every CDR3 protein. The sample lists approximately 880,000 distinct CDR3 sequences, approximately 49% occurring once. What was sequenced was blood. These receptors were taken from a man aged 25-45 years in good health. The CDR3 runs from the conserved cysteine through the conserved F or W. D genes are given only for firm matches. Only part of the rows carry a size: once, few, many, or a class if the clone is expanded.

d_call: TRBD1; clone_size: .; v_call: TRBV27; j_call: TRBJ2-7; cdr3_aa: CASSAIGTGSYEQYF; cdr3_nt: TGTGCCAGCAGTGCAATTGGGACAGGCTCCTACGAGCAGTACTTC
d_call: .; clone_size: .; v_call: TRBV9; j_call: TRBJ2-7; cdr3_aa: CASSERETIYEQYF; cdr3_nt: TGTGCCAGCAGTGAACGGGAAACCATCTACGAGCAGTACTTC
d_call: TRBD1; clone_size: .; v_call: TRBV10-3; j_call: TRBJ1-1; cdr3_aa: CAISGPLLTTGGAEAFF; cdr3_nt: TGTGCCATCAGTGGGCCCCTTTTGACGACAGGGGGAGCCGAAGCTTTCTTT
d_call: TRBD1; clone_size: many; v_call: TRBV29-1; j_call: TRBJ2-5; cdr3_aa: CSVEGGQGGETQYF; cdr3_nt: TGCAGCGTTGAGGGGGGACAGGGGGGAGAGACCCAGTACTTC
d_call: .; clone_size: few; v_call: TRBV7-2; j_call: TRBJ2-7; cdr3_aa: CASSLAGPEQYF; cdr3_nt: TGTGCCAGCAGCTTAGCGGGACCTGAGCAGTACTTC
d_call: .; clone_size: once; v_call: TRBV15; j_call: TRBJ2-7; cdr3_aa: CATSRDRGHIYEQYF; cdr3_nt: TGTGCCACCAGCAGAGATCGGGGACACATCTACGAGCAGTACTTC
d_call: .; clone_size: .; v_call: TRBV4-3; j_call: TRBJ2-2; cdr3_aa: CASSQGTDQTGELFF; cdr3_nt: TGCGCCAGCAGCCAAGGGACTGATCAGACCGGGGAGCTGTTTTTT
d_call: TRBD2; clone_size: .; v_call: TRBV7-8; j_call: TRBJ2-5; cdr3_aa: CASRPGTSGPRRETQYF; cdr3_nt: TGTGCCAGCAGGCCCGGGACTAGCGGACCTCGGAGGGAGACCCAGTACTTC
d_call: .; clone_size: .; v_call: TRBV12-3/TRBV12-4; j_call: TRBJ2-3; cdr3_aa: CASILGARTDTQYF; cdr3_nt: TGTGCCAGCATCCTGGGGGCCCGCACAGATACGCAGTATTTT
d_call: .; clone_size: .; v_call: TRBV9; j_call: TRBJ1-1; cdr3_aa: CASSPSQEPSQEAFF; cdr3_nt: TGTGCCAGCAGCCCCTCACAGGAACCGAGTCAAGAAGCTTTCTTT
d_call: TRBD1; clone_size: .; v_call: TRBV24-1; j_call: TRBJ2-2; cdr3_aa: CATSDRGQGANTGELFF; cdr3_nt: TGTGCCACCAGTGACCGGGGACAGGGGGCGAACACCGGGGAGCTGTTTTTT
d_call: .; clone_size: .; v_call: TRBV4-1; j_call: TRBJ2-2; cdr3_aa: CASSQVATGELFF; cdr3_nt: TGCGCCAGCAGCCAGGTCGCCACCGGGGAGCTGTTTTTT
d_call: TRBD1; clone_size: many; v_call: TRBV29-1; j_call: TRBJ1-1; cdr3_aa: CSVKTGPNTEAFF; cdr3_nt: TGCAGCGTTAAGACAGGGCCGAACACTGAAGCTTTCTTT
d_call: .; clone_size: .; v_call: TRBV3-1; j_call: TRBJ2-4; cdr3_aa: CASSDRGGPLNIQYF; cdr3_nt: TGTGCCAGCAGCGATCGAGGCGGACCGCTAAACATTCAGTACTTC
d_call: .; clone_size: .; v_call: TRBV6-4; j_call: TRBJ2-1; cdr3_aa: CASSDSSGSGEQFF; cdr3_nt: TGTGCCAGCAGTGACTCCTCGGGGTCGGGTGAGCAGTTCTTC
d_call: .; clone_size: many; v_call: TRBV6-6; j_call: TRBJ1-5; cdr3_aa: CASSGGALSNQPQHF; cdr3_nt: TGTGCCAGCAGCGGGGGGGCACTTAGCAATCAGCCCCAGCATTTT
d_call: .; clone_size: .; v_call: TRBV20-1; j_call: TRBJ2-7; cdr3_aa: CSARPGANYEQYF; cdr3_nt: TGCAGTGCTAGGCCGGGGGCCAATTACGAGCAGTACTTC
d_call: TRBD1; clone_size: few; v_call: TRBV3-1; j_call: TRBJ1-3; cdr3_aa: CASSRTGGSGNTIYF; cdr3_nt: TGTGCCAGCAGTCGGACAGGGGGCTCTGGAAACACCATATATTTT
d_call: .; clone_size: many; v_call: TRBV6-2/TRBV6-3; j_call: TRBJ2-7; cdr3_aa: CASTGGYEQYF; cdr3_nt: TGTGCCAGTACTGGAGGTTACGAGCAGTACTTC
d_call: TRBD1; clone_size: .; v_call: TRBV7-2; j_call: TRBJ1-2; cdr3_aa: CASSPDRGGNGYTF; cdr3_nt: TGTGCCAGCAGTCCCGACAGGGGAGGGAATGGCTACACCTTC
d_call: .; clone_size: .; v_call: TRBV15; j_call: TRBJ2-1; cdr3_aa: CATSRASTRENEQFF; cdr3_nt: TGTGCCACCAGCAGAGCTTCGACTAGGGAAAATGAGCAGTTCTTC
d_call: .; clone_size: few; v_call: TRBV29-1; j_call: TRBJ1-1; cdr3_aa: CSVQRALGNTEAFF; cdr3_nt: TGCAGCGTCCAAAGGGCATTGGGGAACACTGAAGCTTTCTTT
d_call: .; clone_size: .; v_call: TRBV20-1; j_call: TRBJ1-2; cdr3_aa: CSANRDRNYGYTF; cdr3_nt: TGCAGTGCTAACAGGGATAGGAACTATGGCTACACCTTC
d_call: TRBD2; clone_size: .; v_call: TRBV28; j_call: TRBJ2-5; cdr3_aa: CASSLSSGGQETQYF; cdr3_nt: TGTGCCAGCAGTTTATCTAGCGGGGGCCAAGAGACCCAGTACTTC
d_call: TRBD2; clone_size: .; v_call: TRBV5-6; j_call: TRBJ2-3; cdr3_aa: CASSLVGRGDDTQYF; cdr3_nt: TGTGCCAGCAGCTTGGTTGGGCGGGGGGACGATACGCAGTATTTT
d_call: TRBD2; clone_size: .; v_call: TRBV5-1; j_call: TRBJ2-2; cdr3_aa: CASSPLTRGGDTGELFF; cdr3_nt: TGCGCCAGCAGCCCTCTAACCCGCGGGGGGGACACCGGGGAGCTGTTTTTT
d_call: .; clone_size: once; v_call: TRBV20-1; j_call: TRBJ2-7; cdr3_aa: CSAGDRTGIYEQYF; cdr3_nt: TGCAGTGCTGGAGATCGAACAGGGATCTACGAGCAGTACTTC
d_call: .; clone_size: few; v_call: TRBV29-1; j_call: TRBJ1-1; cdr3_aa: CSVEVRGQGSTRAFF; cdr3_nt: TGCAGCGTTGAAGTACGAGGTCAGGGGTCGACCCGAGCTTTCTTT
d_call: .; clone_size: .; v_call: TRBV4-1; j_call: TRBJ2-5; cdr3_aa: CASSQVWGGYNEQYF; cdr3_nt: TGCGCCAGCAGCCAAGTGTGGGGGGGCTACAATGAGCAGTACTTC
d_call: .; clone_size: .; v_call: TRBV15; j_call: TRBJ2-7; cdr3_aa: CATSGTPGVTSYEQYF; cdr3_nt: TGTGCCACCAGCGGGACCCCGGGGGTAACTTCCTACGAGCAGTACTTC
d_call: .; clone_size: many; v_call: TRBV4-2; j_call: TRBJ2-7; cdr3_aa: CASSQGSPTGLYEQYF; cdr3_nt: TGTGCCAGCAGCCAAGGCTCACCGACAGGACTGTACGAGCAGTACTTC
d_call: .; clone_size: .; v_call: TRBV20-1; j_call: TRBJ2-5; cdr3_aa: CSARSTREQYF; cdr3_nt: TGCAGTGCTAGATCAACGAGGGAGCAGTACTTC
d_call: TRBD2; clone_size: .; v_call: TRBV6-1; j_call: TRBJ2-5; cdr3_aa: CASISGLAGQETQYF; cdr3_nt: TGTGCCAGCATCTCGGGACTAGCCGGCCAAGAGACCCAGTACTTC
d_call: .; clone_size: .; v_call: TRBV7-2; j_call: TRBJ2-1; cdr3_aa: CASRARTVSYNEQFF; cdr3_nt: TGTGCCAGCAGAGCCAGGACGGTATCCTACAATGAGCAGTTCTTC
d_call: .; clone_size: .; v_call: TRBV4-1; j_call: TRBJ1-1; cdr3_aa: CASSPLGGVNTEAFF; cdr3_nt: TGCGCCAGCAGCCCCTTGGGGGGGGTGAACACTGAAGCTTTCTTT
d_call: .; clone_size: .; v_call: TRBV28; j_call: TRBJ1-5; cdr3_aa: CASSFQGSWNQPQHF; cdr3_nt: TGTGCCAGCAGTTTTCAGGGTTCTTGGAATCAGCCCCAGCATTTT
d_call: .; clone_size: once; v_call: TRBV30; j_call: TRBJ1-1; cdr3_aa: CAWIRQLNTEAFF; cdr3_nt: TGTGCCTGGATAAGGCAGCTGAACACTGAAGCTTTCTTT
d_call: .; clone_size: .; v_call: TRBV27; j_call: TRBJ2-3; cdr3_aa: CASSQKYTDTQYF; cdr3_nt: TGTGCCAGCAGTCAAAAATACACAGATACGCAGTATTTT
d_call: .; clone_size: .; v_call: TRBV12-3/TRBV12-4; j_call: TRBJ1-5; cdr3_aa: CASSRTEGSQPQHF; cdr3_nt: TGTGCCAGCTCCCGGACCGAGGGGAGTCAGCCCCAGCATTTT
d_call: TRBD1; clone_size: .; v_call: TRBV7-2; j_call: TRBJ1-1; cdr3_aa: CASSLSGQANTEAFF; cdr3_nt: TGTGCCAGCAGCTTGTCTGGACAGGCGAACACTGAAGCTTTCTTT
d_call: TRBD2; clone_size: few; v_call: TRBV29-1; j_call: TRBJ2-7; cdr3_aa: CSVASSGTLLRASEQYF; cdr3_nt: TGCAGCGTAGCCTCTAGCGGTACACTACTCCGGGCCTCCGAGCAGTACTTC
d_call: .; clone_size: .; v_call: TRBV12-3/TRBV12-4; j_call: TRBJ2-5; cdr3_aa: CASSLLGRGQTQYF; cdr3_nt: TGTGCCAGCAGTTTATTGGGTCGCGGGCAGACCCAGTACTTC
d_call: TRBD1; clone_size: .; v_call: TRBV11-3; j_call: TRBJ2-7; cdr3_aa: CASSLETGTGSSYEQYF; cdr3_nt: TGTGCCAGCAGCTTAGAAACCGGGACAGGGAGCTCCTACGAGCAGTACTTC
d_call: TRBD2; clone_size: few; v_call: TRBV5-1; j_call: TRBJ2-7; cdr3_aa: CASSLVGSGGGEQYF; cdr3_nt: TGCGCCAGCAGCTTGGTGGGTAGCGGGGGAGGTGAGCAGTACTTC
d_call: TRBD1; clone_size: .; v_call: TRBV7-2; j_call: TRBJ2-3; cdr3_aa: CASSSKQGPSTDTQYF; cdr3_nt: TGTGCCAGCAGCTCGAAACAGGGGCCAAGCACAGATACGCAGTATTTT
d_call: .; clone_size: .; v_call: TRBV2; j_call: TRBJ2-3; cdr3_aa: CASSGSGSRGTDTQYF; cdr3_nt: TGTGCCAGCAGTGGTAGCGGTTCTAGAGGAACAGATACGCAGTATTTT
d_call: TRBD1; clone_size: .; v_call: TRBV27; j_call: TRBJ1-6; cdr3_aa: CASSLSSGQGGSPLHF; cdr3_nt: TGTGCCAGCAGTTTATCGTCGGGACAGGGAGGTTCACCCCTCCACTTT
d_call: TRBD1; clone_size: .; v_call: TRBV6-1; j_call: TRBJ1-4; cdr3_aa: CASTRQGNEKLFF; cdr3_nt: TGTGCCAGCACGCGACAGGGGAATGAAAAACTGTTTTTT
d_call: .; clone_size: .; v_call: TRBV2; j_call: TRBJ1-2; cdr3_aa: CASTARAFYGYTF; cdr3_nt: TGTGCCAGCACGGCCAGGGCGTTTTATGGCTACACCTTC